A selection of T cell receptor beta chains follows, all from one sample in a study of blood T cell repertoires in COVID-19. TCRdb's table, derived via immunoSEQ multiplex PCR, lists solely in-frame clones and lacks some. The profile shows tens of thousands of clones, over 80% of them singletons. Sample: peripheral blood. The origin of the receptors is a woman over 75 with acute or convalescent COVID-19. Both conserved end residues are trimmed from each CDR3.

J gene,V gene,CDR3 protein
TRBJ2-5,TRBV20-1,SARERETQY
TRBJ1-3,TRBV15,ATSRDYTSGNTIY
TRBJ2-5,TRBV7-8,ASSLVARGWETQY
TRBJ1-1,TRBV11-2,ASSKSVPGQSVNTEAF
TRBJ2-1,TRBV19,ASSPRLAGWNEQF
TRBJ1-1,TRBV19,ASSVTGVNTEAF
TRBJ2-3,TRBV19,ASSISGGGDTQY
TRBJ2-7,TRBV7-9,ASSRWTGEEDEQY
TRBJ1-2,TRBV2,ASIPRDSTNYGYT
TRBJ1-2,TRBV19,ASSRGTGVDGYT
TRBJ2-7,TRBV5-1,ASSLDGTGDEQY
TRBJ1-1,TRBV5-4,ASRNRGLNTEAF
TRBJ2-1,TRBV7-8,ASSLEGGGYNEQF
TRBJ1-1,TRBV3-1/TRBV3-2,ASSPRGLGGTEAF
TRBJ2-7,TRBV19,ASSIGDRGFREQY
TRBJ1-1,TRBV29-1,SVPSAEDGPAEAF